Reported below is one T cell receptor (beta chain). Per germline, CDR1 MNHEY and CDR2 SVGAGI. V dropped 7 bases and J dropped 7 bases, with 17 bases sitting between them. The length of the CDR3 is 14 residues. The sample belongs to a study of blood T cell repertoires in COVID-19. At the level of the study: Sites across the United States, Italy and Spain contributed samples from acute and convalescent COVID-19. Sample material is recorded as cDNA or gDNA derived from T cells, B-cell-depleted T cells, or PBMCs.

In the authors' methods: Estimates of nucleated cell counts were drawn from the amplification of reference gene primers. The repertoire was sequenced with immunoSEQ multiplex PCR; TCRdb's copy has only in-frame clones and lacks some. The V and J calls and clone size are taken from that table; D and trimming were inferred from the DNA. This sample has about 150,000 clones, with over 60% found just once. The sequenced sample was peripheral blood. This TCR came from a man aged 80 or over with acute or convalescent COVID-19. V and J are TRBV6-5 and TRBJ1-5; tentatively, D is TRBD1 (5 bases). In DNA form, the CDR3 reads TGTGCCAGCACTACGAGCGGGGGGGAACAGCCCCAGCATTTT. Translation gives CASTTSGGEQPQHF.